A selection of T cell receptor beta chains follows, all from one sample in a study of shared clonotypes between healthy human individuals. Some clones are missing from TCRdb's copy, which holds only in-frame ones; the method was immunoSEQ multiplex PCR. The sample carries 550,000 to 750,000 clones, just under 97% recorded once. Sequenced sample: naive CD8+ T cells sorted from blood. The receptors come from a woman in her twenties or thirties in good health. The CDR3 runs from the conserved cysteine through the conserved F or W. Fields, in order: clone size, J gene, D gene, V gene, CDR3 DNA, CDR3 protein. A D gene is named only where the DNA matches it firmly. Clone size, where shown, is once, few, many, or a class for clones that have expanded.

>NA|TRBJ1-2|NA|TRBV29-1
TGCAGCGTAGCGGCAGGGAACTATGGCTACACCTTC
CSVAAGNYGYTF
>NA|TRBJ2-1|TRBD2|TRBV10-3
TGTGCCATCAGTGAGTCCTGGACTAGCGGGATGGTCAATGAGCAGTTCTTC
CAISESWTSGMVNEQFF
>NA|TRBJ2-5|NA|TRBV21-1
TGTGCCAGCAGCAAGGGACCCCCGGACTACCGGTTGGAAGAGACCCAGTACTTC
CASSKGPPDYRLEETQYF
>once|TRBJ1-4|TRBD1|TRBV27
TGTGCCAGCAGAGACAGGGGGCTAGGGGAAAAACTGTTTTTT
CASRDRGLGEKLFF
>NA|TRBJ2-1|NA|TRBV6-1
TGTGCCAGCAGTGAAAGGAAGGGGCTATACAATGAGCAGTTCTTC
CASSERKGLYNEQFF
>NA|TRBJ2-1|TRBD1|TRBV28
TGTGCCAGCAACTGGGACAGGGGGTCCGGCTCCTACAATGAGCAGTTCTTC
CASNWDRGSGSYNEQFF
>NA|TRBJ2-1|TRBD2|TRBV28
TGTGCCAGCAGTTTAATATCTAGCGGGAGCTCCTACAATGAGCAGTTCTTC
CASSLISSGSSYNEQFF
>NA|TRBJ2-5|TRBD1|TRBV7-6
TGTGCCAGCAGCTTAGAACCGACAGGGGAAGAGACCCAGTACTTC
CASSLEPTGEETQYF
>NA|TRBJ2-7|TRBD1|TRBV2
TGTGCCAGCAGTGAGTACAGGGGTATCGACGAGCAGTACTTC
CASSEYRGIDEQYF
>NA|TRBJ1-1|TRBD1|TRBV27
TGTGCCAGCAGTTTATCTGTGGGACAGGGGTACACTGAAGCTTTCTTT
CASSLSVGQGYTEAFF
>NA|TRBJ2-5|TRBD2|TRBV28
TGTGCCATCCTATCCCCGACTAGCGGGGACCAAGAGACCCAGTACTTC
CAILSPTSGDQETQYF
>once|TRBJ2-2|NA|TRBV7-9
TGTGCCAGCAGCTTACTAGGCCGGGGAGAGACCGGGGAGCTGTTTTTT
CASSLLGRGETGELFF
>once|TRBJ1-4|NA|TRBV28
TGTGCCAGCAGTGAAGGGAACACTAATGAAAAACTGTTTTTT
CASSEGNTNEKLFF
>NA|TRBJ2-7|TRBD2|TRBV11-2
TGTGCCAGCAGCTTAGAAGCCCAATGGACTAGCTTTTACGAGCAGTACTTC
CASSLEAQWTSFYEQYF
>NA|TRBJ1-5|NA|TRBV28
TGTGCCAGCACCCAGGGGTGGTCACGTAATCAGCCCCAGCATTTT
CASTQGWSRNQPQHF
>NA|TRBJ1-3|NA|TRBV27
TGTGCCAGCAGCCCAGGATCACCCTCTGGAAACACCATATATTTT
CASSPGSPSGNTIYF
>NA|TRBJ2-6|NA|TRBV2
TGTGCCAGCAGTGGCTCAGCCGGGGCCAACGTCCTGACTTTC
CASSGSAGANVLTF
>NA|TRBJ2-7|NA|TRBV28
TGTGCCAGCAGTTTATCTAGCAACACCCCCTACGAGCAGTACTTC
CASSLSSNTPYEQYF
>NA|TRBJ2-7|TRBD2|TRBV15
TGTGCCACCAGCAGAGATCCCGCTAGCGGGAGGGCCTACGAGCAGTACTTC
CATSRDPASGRAYEQYF
>NA|TRBJ2-1|NA|TRBV6-5
TGTGCCAGCAGTTACCTGGCAACTTACAATGAGCAGTTCTTC
CASSYLATYNEQFF
>NA|TRBJ2-7|NA|TRBV27
TGTGCCAGCAGTCCCTGGACCCAGAACTACGAGCAGTACTTC
CASSPWTQNYEQYF
>once|TRBJ2-1|TRBD1|TRBV5-6
TGTGCCAGCAGCATACAGGGGAGCTCCTACAATGAGCAGTTCTTC
CASSIQGSSYNEQFF
>NA|TRBJ2-3|TRBD2|TRBV7-8
TGTGCCAGCAGCTCCGAGGGGCTAGCGGGATGGAGCACAGATACGCAGTATTTT
CASSSEGLAGWSTDTQYF
>NA|TRBJ1-2|TRBD1|TRBV4-1
TGCGCCAGCAGCCAGAGGGACAGTTCTAACTATGGCTACACCTTC
CASSQRDSSNYGYTF
>NA|TRBJ2-7|TRBD1|TRBV7-9
TGTGCCAGCAGCTTAGTCGGACAGGGCTACGAGCAGTACTTC
CASSLVGQGYEQYF
>NA|TRBJ2-3|TRBD2|TRBV14
TGTGCCAGCAGATTAGCGGGAAGCACAGATACGCAGTATTTT
CASRLAGSTDTQYF
>few|TRBJ1-1|NA|TRBV9
TGTGCCAGCAGCGTAGATGGATACACTGAAGCTTTCTTT
CASSVDGYTEAFF
>once|TRBJ2-7|NA|TRBV6-1
TGTGCCAGCAGTGAATTGGACTACAGCTCCTACGAGCAGTACTTC
CASSELDYSSYEQYF
>NA|TRBJ1-1|TRBD1|TRBV7-9
TGTGCCAGCAGCCCCATCACCCTTGGGACAGGGGGCGCCGGCGAAGCTTTCTTT
CASSPITLGTGGAGEAFF
>NA|TRBJ2-3|NA|TRBV9
TGTGCCAGCAGCGTAGTTGCGGGCCCTACTAGCACAGATACGCAGTATTTT
CASSVVAGPTSTDTQYF
>NA|TRBJ1-1|NA|TRBV29-1
TGCAGCGTTCGAACCGACGCTGAAGCTTTCTTT
CSVRTDAEAFF
>NA|TRBJ1-1|NA|TRBV4-1
TGCGCCAGCAGCCAAGGGCAGTTGAACACTGAAGCTTTCTTT
CASSQGQLNTEAFF
>NA|TRBJ2-7|NA|TRBV28
TGTGCCAGCACCTTGGATGGCAGGGTCCCCTACGAGCAGTACTTC
CASTLDGRVPYEQYF
>NA|TRBJ1-2|NA|TRBV7-8
TGTGCCAGCAGCCTTATGACGGATAACTATGGCTACACCTTC
CASSLMTDNYGYTF
>NA|TRBJ1-2|NA|TRBV9
TGTGCCAGCAGCGTCGGGCAGGGCAAAGACTATGGCTACACCTTC
CASSVGQGKDYGYTF
>NA|TRBJ2-7|NA|TRBV19
TGTGCCAGTAGCCCCGCCCTAGGAGGGGTGTACGAGCAGTACTTC
CASSPALGGVYEQYF
>once|TRBJ2-7|TRBD2|TRBV7-9
TGTGCCAGCAGCCCTGGGGTAGCGGGAATCCGCTCCTACGAGCAGTACTTC
CASSPGVAGIRSYEQYF
>NA|TRBJ2-7|TRBD2|TRBV4-1
TGCGCCAGCAGCCACCCGGGGGGGACTAGCGCGCTACCCTACGAGCAGTACTTC
CASSHPGGTSALPYEQYF
>NA|TRBJ2-1|NA|TRBV7-8
TGTGCCAGCAGCTTAGTGTCGGACTCCTACAATGAGCAGTTCTTC
CASSLVSDSYNEQFF
>NA|TRBJ1-2|NA|TRBV6-5
TGTGCCAGCAGTTATTCACAGGCTTTCGCTATCGATGGCTACACCTTC
CASSYSQAFAIDGYTF
>once|TRBJ2-5|TRBD2|TRBV6-5
TGTGCCAGCAGACGGGCGGGAGAAGAGACCCAGTACTTC
CASRRAGEETQYF
>NA|TRBJ2-2|NA|TRBV28
TGTGCCAGCAGTAGGCCCGGGGAGCTGTTTTTT
CASSRPGELFF
>NA|TRBJ2-7|TRBD1|TRBV2
TGTGCCAGCAGACGGGACAGGGGATACGACGAGCAGTACTTC
CASRRDRGYDEQYF
>once|TRBJ2-3|NA|TRBV7-9
TGTGCCAGCAGCCAAGGGGGGGAGGGTTGGTTCACAGATACGCAGTATTTT
CASSQGGEGWFTDTQYF
>NA|TRBJ1-2|TRBD1|TRBV27
TGTGCCAGCAGTGCCTGGACAGGATCTGGTGGCTACACCTTC
CASSAWTGSGGYTF
>once|TRBJ2-1|NA|TRBV27
TGTGCCAGCAGTTTCGGCAGGTTGAATGAGCAGTTCTTC
CASSFGRLNEQFF
>NA|TRBJ2-3|TRBD2|TRBV13
TGTGCCAGCAGTTGGACTAGCAACGAAATCGCCGGTACGCAGTATTTT
CASSWTSNEIAGTQYF
>NA|TRBJ1-1|NA|TRBV9
TGTGCCAGCAGCGTAGATATGGGAGGTGAAGCTTTCTTT
CASSVDMGGEAFF
>NA|TRBJ2-7|TRBD1|TRBV14
TGTGCCAGCAGCCATGGACAGGGCTACGAGCAGTACTTC
CASSHGQGYEQYF
>NA|TRBJ2-7|TRBD2|TRBV11-2
TGTGCCAGCAGCTCCATCCCCGGGACTAGCGCCTACGAGCAGTACTTC
CASSSIPGTSAYEQYF
>NA|TRBJ2-2|TRBD2|TRBV19
TGTGCCAGTAGCGGACTGGGGCTAGCGGGACTCGGGGAGCTGTTTTTT
CASSGLGLAGLGELFF
>NA|TRBJ2-3|NA|TRBV5-4
TGTGCCAGCAGCTTGAGCGACAACACAGATACGCAGTATTTT
CASSLSDNTDTQYF
>NA|TRBJ2-7|TRBD1|TRBV7-8
TGTGCCAGCAGCCTAACGCGGACAGGTGAGGCCTACGAGCAGTACTTC
CASSLTRTGEAYEQYF
>NA|TRBJ1-1|NA|TRBV7-9
TGTGCCAGCAGCTTAGCGCTGGGGGGCCTGACTGAAGCTTTCTTT
CASSLALGGLTEAFF